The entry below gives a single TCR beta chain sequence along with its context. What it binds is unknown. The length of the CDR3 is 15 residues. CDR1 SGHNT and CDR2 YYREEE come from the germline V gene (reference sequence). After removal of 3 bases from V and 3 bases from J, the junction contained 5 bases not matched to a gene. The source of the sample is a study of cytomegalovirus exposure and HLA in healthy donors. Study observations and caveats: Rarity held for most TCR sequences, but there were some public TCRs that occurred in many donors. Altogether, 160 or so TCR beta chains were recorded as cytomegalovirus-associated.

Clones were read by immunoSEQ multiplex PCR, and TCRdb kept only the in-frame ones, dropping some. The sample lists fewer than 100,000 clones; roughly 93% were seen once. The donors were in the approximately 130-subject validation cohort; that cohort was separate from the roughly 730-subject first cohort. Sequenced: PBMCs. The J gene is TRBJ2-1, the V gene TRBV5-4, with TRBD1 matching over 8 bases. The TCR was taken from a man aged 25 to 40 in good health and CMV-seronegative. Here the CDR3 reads CASSSGTGGYNEQFF. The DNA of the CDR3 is TGTGCCAGCAGCTCCGGGACAGGCGGCTACAATGAGCAGTTCTTC.